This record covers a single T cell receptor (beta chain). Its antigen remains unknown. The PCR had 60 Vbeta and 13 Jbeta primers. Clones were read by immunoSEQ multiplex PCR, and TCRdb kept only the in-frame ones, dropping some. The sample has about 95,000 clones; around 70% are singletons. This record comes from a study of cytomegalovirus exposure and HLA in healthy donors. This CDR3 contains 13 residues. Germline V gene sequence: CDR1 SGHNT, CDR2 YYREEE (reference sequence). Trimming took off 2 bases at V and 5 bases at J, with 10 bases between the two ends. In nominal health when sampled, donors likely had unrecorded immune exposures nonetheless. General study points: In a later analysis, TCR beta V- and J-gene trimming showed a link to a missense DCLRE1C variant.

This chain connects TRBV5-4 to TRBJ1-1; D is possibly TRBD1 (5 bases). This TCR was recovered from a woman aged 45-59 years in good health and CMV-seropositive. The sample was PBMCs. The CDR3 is CASSFGGETEAFF. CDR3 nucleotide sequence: TGTGCCAGCAGCTTCGGGGGTGAGACTGAAGCTTTCTTT.